The clone carrying this T cell receptor (beta chain) was counted many times. Its antigen is unknown. The entry originates in a study of neurological immune-mediated disorders. 2 million PBMCs stored at -80 C were the source of the unsorted libraries. General study points: HTLV-1-associated myelopathy had the most TCR clonal expansion, while multiple sclerosis had the least, a level that fell below healthy controls.

Synthesis of cDNA was accomplished via 5'RACE employing 10-nucleotide random UMIs. Sequencing of 15-18 subjects in each run yielded over 200 million TCR-beta sequences. TCRdb fed the 5' RACE reads into MiXCR, producing one record per CDR3 protein. The sample records roughly 100,000 distinct CDR3 sequences, approximately 3.3% being singletons. The V and J ends lost 5 bases and 0 bases respectively, with 16 bases between them. CDR1 and CDR2 (germline): LNHNV, YYDKDF (reference sequence). The CDR3 runs 16 residues. This chain uses TRBV15 with TRBJ1-2; D may be TRBD1 (5 bases). Sample: PBMCs. This receptor was obtained from a woman aged 18 to 35 with multiple sclerosis. CDR3 DNA sequence: TGTGCCACCAGCCATCGGGACGCGGCAACTAACTATGGCTACACCTTC. As protein: CATSHRDAATNYGYTF.